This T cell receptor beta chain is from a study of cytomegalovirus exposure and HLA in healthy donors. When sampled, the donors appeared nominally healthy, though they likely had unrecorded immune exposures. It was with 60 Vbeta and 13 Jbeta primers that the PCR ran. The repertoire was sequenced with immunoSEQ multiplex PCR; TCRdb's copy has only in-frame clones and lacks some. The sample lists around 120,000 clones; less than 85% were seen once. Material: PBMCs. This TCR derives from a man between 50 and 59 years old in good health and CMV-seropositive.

The CDR3 is CASSTKLAGSYNEQFF. CDR3 coding DNA: TGTGCCAGCAGCACTAAACTAGCGGGGAGCTACAATGAGCAGTTCTTC. J is TRBJ2-1 and V is TRBV28; 10 bases map to TRBD2. Looked up from germline, CDR1 is MDHEN and CDR2 is SYDVKM. The ends lost 6 bases at V and 3 bases at J; junction bases unmatched: 8. This CDR3 contains 16 residues.